This entry describes one T cell receptor (beta chain). In the original workflow: Researchers report that nucleated cell counts were estimated from reference gene primer amplification. Profiled with immunoSEQ multiplex PCR; TCRdb holds only in-frame clones, not every one. V and J calls plus clone size are reproduced from that table; the DNA served to infer D and trimming. The sample holds 65,000 or so clones; roughly 77% are singletons and the top ten take around 14%. The data derive from a study of blood T cell repertoires in COVID-19. Study information: The analysed material was cDNA or gDNA that came from T cells, B-cell-depleted T cells, or PBMCs.

Sequenced material: peripheral blood. The sequence came from a man at least 80 years old with acute or convalescent COVID-19.

CDR3 amino acids: CASSYVGTYEQYF. CDR3 DNA: TGTGCCAGCAGTTACGTGGGGACATACGAGCAGTACTTC. The V and J genes are TRBV6-5 and TRBJ2-7; possible D gene TRBD1, 6 bases. This CDR3 is 13 amino acids long. Trimming removed 2 bases at V and 4 bases at J, with 9 bases between. Germline assignment: CDR1 MNHEY and CDR2 SVGAGI.